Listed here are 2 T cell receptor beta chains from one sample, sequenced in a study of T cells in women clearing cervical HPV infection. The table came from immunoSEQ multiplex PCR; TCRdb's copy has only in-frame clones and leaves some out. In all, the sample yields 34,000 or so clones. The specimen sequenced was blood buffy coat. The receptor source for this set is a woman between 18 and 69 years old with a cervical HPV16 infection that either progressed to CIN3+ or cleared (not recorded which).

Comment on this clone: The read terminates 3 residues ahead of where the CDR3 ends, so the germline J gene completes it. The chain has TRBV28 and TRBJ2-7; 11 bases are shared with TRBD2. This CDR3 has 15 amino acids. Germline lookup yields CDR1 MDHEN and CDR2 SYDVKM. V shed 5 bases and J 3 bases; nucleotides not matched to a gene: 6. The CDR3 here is CASSLSSGRLYEQYF. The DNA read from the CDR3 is TGTGCCAGCAGTCTCTCTAGCGGGAGGCTCTACGAG. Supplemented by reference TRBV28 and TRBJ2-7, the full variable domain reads DVKVTQSSRYLVKRTGEKVFLECVQDMDHENMFWYRQDPGLGLRLIYFSYDVKMKEKGDIPEGYSVSREKKERFSLILESASTNQTSMYLCASSLSSGRLYEQYFGPGTRLTVT.

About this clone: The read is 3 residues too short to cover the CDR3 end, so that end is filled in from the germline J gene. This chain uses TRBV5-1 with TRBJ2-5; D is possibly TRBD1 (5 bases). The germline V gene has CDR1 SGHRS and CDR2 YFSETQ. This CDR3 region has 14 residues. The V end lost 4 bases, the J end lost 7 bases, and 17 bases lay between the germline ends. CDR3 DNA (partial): TGCGCCAGCAGCCACGCTGGGGCAGACGGGACC. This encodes CASSHAGADGT. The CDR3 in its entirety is CASSHAGADGTQYF. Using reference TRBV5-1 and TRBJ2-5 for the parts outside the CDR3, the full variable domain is KAGVTQTPRYLIKTRGQQVTLSCSPISGHRSVSWYQQTPGQGLQFLFEYFSETQRNKGNFPGRFSGRQFSNSRSEMNVSTLELGDSALYLCASSHAGADGTQYFGPGTRLLVL.